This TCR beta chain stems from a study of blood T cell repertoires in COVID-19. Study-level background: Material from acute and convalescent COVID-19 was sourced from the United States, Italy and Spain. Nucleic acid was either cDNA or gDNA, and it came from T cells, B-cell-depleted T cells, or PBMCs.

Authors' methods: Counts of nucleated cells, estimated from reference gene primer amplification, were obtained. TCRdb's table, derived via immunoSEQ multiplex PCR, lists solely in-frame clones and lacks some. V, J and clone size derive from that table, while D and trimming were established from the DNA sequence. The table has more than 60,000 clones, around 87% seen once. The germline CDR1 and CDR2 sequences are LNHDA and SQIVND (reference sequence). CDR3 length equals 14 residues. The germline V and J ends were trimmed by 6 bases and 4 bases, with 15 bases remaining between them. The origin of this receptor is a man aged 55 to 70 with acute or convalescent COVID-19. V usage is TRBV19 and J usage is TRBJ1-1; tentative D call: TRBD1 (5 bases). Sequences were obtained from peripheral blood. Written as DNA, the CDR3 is TGTGCCAGTAGCAGGTCAGGGTTAGGCACTGAAGCTTTCTTT. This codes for CASSRSGLGTEAFF.